The T cell receptor (beta chain) under discussion was sequenced for a study of regulatory T cells in long-lasting Graves disease. Per germline, CDR1 SEHNR and CDR2 FQNEAQ (reference sequence). V lost 8 bases and J 4 bases, leaving 19 bases between the germline ends. The CDR3 sequence is 15 residues long. Combining iRepertoire HTBI primers with Arm-PCR of CDR3 regions, the authors built TCR beta libraries. As handled by the study authors: Taken together, the samples had fewer than 65 TRBV and more than 11 TRBJ segments identified. TCRdb re-analysed the multiplex PCR reads in MiXCR, keeping a single row per CDR3 protein. The authors' filters were not applied to this entry. The table lists 350,000 to 550,000 distinct CDR3 sequences, 14% to 15% of them singletons. This clonotype was seen at least ten times. The time point was: newly diagnosed GD, antithyroid drugs for less than 3 months. From PBMCs, RNA was extracted and then used to make the TCR library. The authors drew patients from an endocrinology department in Xi'an, China.

The sample was also reused in another study, on T cells in Graves' hyperthyroidism and ophthalmopathy. From that study: The HTBI set primed first-round TCR CDR3 RT-PCR. Blood held most thyroid clonotypes expanded above 0.001 frequency.

Sequencing used peripheral blood mononuclear cells (PBMCs), obtained at new diagnosis, from a patient treated with antithyroid drugs. The origin of this receptor is a woman in her twenties or thirties with Graves disease. The rearrangement uses TRBV7-9 and TRBJ2-3, with D possibly TRBD1 on 5 matching bases. The CDR3 nucleotides are TGTGCCAGCGCAAACAAGGGGTCTCGAGCAGATACGCAGTATTTT. Amino acids: CASANKGSRADTQYF.